Each of the 17 T cell receptor beta chains below was sequenced from the same sample in a study of tumor-infiltrating lymphocytes in localized non-small cell lung cancer. The method was immunoSEQ multiplex PCR; TCRdb's version includes in-frame clones alone and lacks a portion of them. This table holds about 14,000 clones, roughly 79% found once. Sequencing was performed on lung tumor tissue. Receptors originate from a human donor with non-small cell lung cancer.

A word on this clone: At one of its ends the junction is not consistent with the germline gene, which may arise from a read error. This chain uses TRBV5-1 with TRBJ1-5; D perhaps matches TRBD1 (5 bases). This CDR3 has 13 residues. In germline, CDR1 is SGHRS, CDR2 YFSETQ. The CDR3 region is CASSLEGDQHQHF. The CDR3 DNA follows: TGCGCCAGCAGCTTAGAAGGGGACCAGCACCAGCATTTT.

The rearrangement uses TRBV28 and TRBJ2-5; D unresolved. CDR3 length: 14 residues. V was cut by 6 bases and J by 2 bases, with 13 bases left in between. The germline V gene has CDR1 MDHEN and CDR2 SYDVKM. CDR3 protein: CASSTGRYQETQYF. The CDR3 DNA reads TGTGCCAGCAGCACTGGACGTTATCAAGAGACCCAGTACTTC.

This clone was seen once. The chain joins TRBV7-2 to TRBJ2-1, with a possible D match to TRBD2 (6 bases). The length of the CDR3 is 16 residues. Trimming removed 5 bases from V and 0 bases from J, with 14 bases in between. Germline V lookup: CDR1 SGHTA, CDR2 FQGNSA. The CDR3 DNA is TGTGCCAGCAGCCGCGGGGAACCGAACTCCTACAATGAGCAGTTCTTC. This translates into CASSRGEPNSYNEQFF.

The chain links TRBV19 to TRBJ2-7, with 11 bases that match TRBD2. The V and J ends lost 6 bases and 4 bases, in that order; junction bases with no gene match: 8. Looked up from germline, CDR1 is LNHDA and CDR2 is SQIVND (reference sequence). The CDR3 loop spans 15 amino acids. The CDR3 spells CASSTIAGGLYEQYF. The CDR3 DNA is TGTGCCAGTAGCACAATAGCGGGAGGGTTGTACGAGCAGTACTTC.

The chain links TRBV18 to TRBJ2-7; D not resolved. The germline V and J ends were trimmed by 8 bases and 2 bases, with 7 bases remaining between them. The CDR3 is 11 residues long. Germline values: CDR1 KGHSH, CDR2 LQKENI. The DNA for the CDR3 is TGTGCCAGCCCAGAAACCTACGAGCAGTACTTC. Translation: CASPETYEQYF.

This sequence joins TRBV6-1 and TRBJ1-3; D gene unclear. Germline V lookup: CDR1 MNHNS, CDR2 SASEGT. The CDR3 runs to 13 residues. V lost 1 base and J lost 3, with 4 bases in between. The CDR3 nucleotides read TGTGCCAGCAGTGAAGTTTTTGGAAACACCATATATTTT. This codes for CASSEVFGNTIYF.

The rearrangement links TRBV7-9 to TRBJ2-4, with D perhaps TRBD1 or TRBD2 (5 bases each). Per germline, CDR1 SEHNR and CDR2 FQNEAQ (reference sequence). V lost 1 base, J lost 0 bases, and 7 bases lay in between. The length of the CDR3 is 15 residues. CDR3 bases: TGTGCCAGCAGCTTAGGGGACCTAGCCAAAAACATTCAGTACTTC. This sequence encodes CASSLGDLAKNIQYF.

The V gene is TRBV5-6, the J gene TRBJ2-2, with D uncertain. The germline CDR1 and CDR2 sequences are SGHDT and YYEEEE. V lost 3 bases, J lost 5 bases, and 8 bases lay in between. The CDR3 spans 13 residues. CDR3: CASSYPGTGELFF. In nucleotides, the CDR3 is TGTGCCAGCAGCTATCCAGGAACCGGGGAGCTGTTTTTT. Filled out from reference TRBV5-6 and TRBJ2-2, the complete variable domain reads DAGVTQSPTHLIKTRGQQVTLRCSPKSGHDTVSWYQQALGQGPQFIFQYYEEEERQRGNFPDRFSGHQFPNYSSELNVNALLLGDSALYLCASSYPGTGELFFGEGSRLTVL.

V is TRBV7-9 and J is TRBJ2-7; D could derive from TRBD1 or TRBD2 (6 bases each). Trimming pared 3 bases from V and 5 bases from J, leaving 23 bases between. Looked up from germline, CDR1 is SEHNR and CDR2 is FQNEAQ (reference sequence). The CDR3 is made up of 17 amino acids. DNA of the CDR3: TGTGCCAGCAGCTTTACGGGCGGACTAAGGGGGTCCAACGAGCAGTACTTC. Encoded protein: CASSFTGGLRGSNEQYF.

This chain joins TRBV18 and TRBJ2-2; D uncertain. The germline V and J ends were trimmed by 2 bases and 5 bases, with 6 bases remaining between them. The length of the CDR3 is 13 residues. Germline CDR1 KGHSH, CDR2 LQKENI. The DNA of the CDR3 is TGTGCCAGCTCACCATTAGTTACCGGGGAGCTGTTTTTT. Amino acids: CASSPLVTGELFF.

This sequence joins TRBV27 and TRBJ1-3; no clear D gene. Germline CDR1 MNHEY, CDR2 SMNVEV (reference sequence). This CDR3 is 16 amino acids long. V was shortened by 2 bases and J by 0 bases, with 11 bases between the two germline ends. Here the CDR3 reads CASSLTVSGSGNTIYF. The CDR3 DNA reads as TGTGCCAGCAGTTTAACCGTTAGTGGCTCTGGAAACACCATATATTTT.

The V call is TRBV6-6, the J call TRBJ1-2; D is undetermined. Germline-derived CDR1 and CDR2 are MNHNY and SVGAGI (reference sequence). Trimming cost V 0 bases and J 3 bases, with 11 bases left between them. The CDR3 consists of 15 residues. The CDR3 here is CASSYSDPIDYGYTF. The CDR3 coding sequence is TGTGCCAGCAGTTACTCGGATCCCATTGACTATGGCTACACCTTC.

The chain couples TRBV9 to TRBJ2-2; 11 nucleotides align to TRBD1. V shed 4 bases, J shed 5 bases, and the junction held 7 bases outside the gene matches. CDR1 SGDLS and CDR2 YYNGEE come from the germline V gene. The CDR3 has 16 amino acids. CDR3: CASSKEDRGQTGELFF. In DNA form, the CDR3 reads TGTGCCAGCAGCAAAGAGGACAGGGGGCAGACCGGGGAGCTGTTTTTT. The full variable domain, rest sourced from reference TRBV9 and TRBJ2-2, is DSGVTQTPKHLITATGQRVTLRCSPRSGDLSVYWYQQSLDQGLQFLIQYYNGEERAKGNILERFSAQQFPDLHSELNLSSLELGDSALYFCASSKEDRGQTGELFFGEGSRLTVL.

The chain employs TRBV25-1 and TRBJ1-4; 8 nucleotides align to TRBD1. CDR3 length: 16 residues. Germline-derived CDR1 and CDR2 are MGHDK and SYGVNS. The trim removed 3 bases at V and 6 bases at J, leaving 9 bases unmatched. The CDR3: CASSENRGRGHEKLFF. DNA of the CDR3: TGTGCCAGCAGTGAGAACAGGGGGAGAGGACATGAAAAACTGTTTTTT.

The rearrangement joins TRBV19 to TRBJ2-3; TRBD2 aligns across 10 bases. This CDR3 comprises 19 residues. Germline CDR1 LNHDA, CDR2 SQIVND (reference sequence). V lost 7 bases to trimming and J lost 11 bases; unmatched junction nucleotides: 27. CDR3 DNA sequence: TGTGCCAGTACGGACAGGGATGGAAGCGGGAGGGCCAAACGTGGAGGGCAGTATTTT. Amino acids: CASTDRDGSGRAKRGGQYF.

This chain's CDR3 is CASSQDRSNYNEQFF. CDR3 DNA sequence: TGCGCCAGCAGCCAAGATCGGAGTAACTACAATGAGCAGTTCTTC. The gene calls are TRBV4-1 and TRBJ2-1; no clear D. CDR3 length: 15 amino acids. Germline lookup yields CDR1 MGHRA and CDR2 YSYEKL. V was trimmed by 0 bases and J by 3 bases, leaving 9 bases between them.

The V gene is TRBV6-5, the J gene TRBJ1-1; no clear D. V was clipped by 2 bases and J by 6 bases, with 16 bases between them. Germline V gene lookup returns CDR1 MNHEY and CDR2 SVGAGI. The CDR3 is 15 residues long. The CDR3: CASSYGWVGDAEAFF. DNA for the CDR3: TGTGCCAGCAGTTACGGATGGGTGGGTGATGCTGAAGCTTTCTTT.